This T cell receptor (beta chain) derives from a study of glioma-infiltrating T cells after dendritic cell vaccination. The germline CDR1 and CDR2 sequences are KGHSH and LQKENI. Trimming cost V 6 bases and J 1 base; bases outside gene matches: 19. This CDR3 is built from 19 residues. Assay: immunoSEQ multiplex PCR; the TCRdb copy retains only in-frame clones and omits some. The sample holds approximately 90,000 clones, approximately 87% seen once. The clonotype comes from a human donor with glioblastoma. The chain combines TRBV18 with TRBJ1-1, with 8 bases identical to TRBD1. Sequenced here: blood, sampled before dendritic cell vaccination. DNA for the CDR3: TGTGCCAGCTCGCACAGCCTCGGACAGGGACCAGCGAGGAACACTGAAGCTTTCTTT. Its translation is CASSHSLGQGPARNTEAFF. Combining the CDR3 with reference TRBV18 and TRBJ1-1 gives the whole variable domain NAGVMQNPRHLVRRRGQEARLRCSPMKGHSHVYWYRQLPEEGLKFMVYLQKENIIDESGMPKERFSAEFPKEGPSILRIQQVVRGDSAAYFCASSHSLGQGPARNTEAFFGQGTRLTVV.